This T cell receptor beta chain stems from a study of blood T cell repertoires in COVID-19 (dated by TCRdb to 2019 to 2021). In the study overall: Collaborator samples came from the United States, Italy and Spain and covered acute and convalescent phases of COVID-19. The prospective study material was composed of cDNA or gDNA derived from T cells, B-cell-depleted T cells, or PBMCs. The dataset comprised deeply sampled blood TCRbeta repertoires from subjects exposed to, actively infected with, or recovered from COVID-19. The repertoires were released in a freely available public database meant as a resource for research on the immune response to SARS-CoV-2. Samples came from the ongoing ImmuneRACE study (first 160 participants) plus 1,254 subjects from 6 global collaborators. Sample metadata almost always included a de-identified subject ID, COVID-19 status, age in years and sex. Where HLA class I and class II types were available, the types were taken from metadata supplied by the sample provider, not from assay-based typing.

TCRbeta CDR3 regions were amplified from genomic DNA by means of the immunoSEQ Assay, a bias-controlled multiplex PCR. Per the source publication's procedure: Nucleated cell counts per sample were estimated from amplification of reference gene primers within the assay. Sequence reads were collapsed and filtered to measure the absolute abundance of every unique TCRbeta CDR3 rearrangement. For each sample, productive Simpson clonality was calculated as the square root of Simpson's diversity index over productive rearrangements. Entries here come from immuneACCESS through TCRdb and include only in-frame sequences with V and J called. Some clones fail to appear in such tables; in the studies checked, an unresolved V gene covers under half of the shortfall, and the cause of the remainder is unknown. The DNA gave D and trimming, while V, J and clone size come from that table. The sample contains over 85,000 clones, around 80% of them found a single time. 20% to 25% of the sample belongs to the ten largest clones.

Summary of the overall study and its limitations: The amount of clinical and demographic metadata varied by source and participant and was provided uncurated.

Whole blood was collected in K2EDTA tubes by collaborating institutions according to the institutions' own protocols. For TCRbeta analysis, collaborators shipped samples in one of three forms: frozen whole blood, isolated PBMCs, or DNA extracted from either of those sample types. Inclusive of the bounding cysteine and phenylalanine, the CDR3 is 15 residues long. Of all the DNA, just the CDR3 is kept, 45 bases in frame from base 1. Compared with germline, V lacks 2 bases and J lacks 3 bases; bases without a gene match: 7. From a lookup of the germline V gene, CDR1 and CDR2 are KGHSH and LQKENI. This clone was detected only once. Its antigen has not been determined. No much larger clone is present one base from it, and per-base qualities are unavailable.

The V and J genes are TRBV18 and TRBJ2-7; TRBD1 aligns with 7 central bases. The sequenced sample was peripheral blood. The clonotype originates from a man between 60 and 75 years old with acute or convalescent COVID-19. This receptor carries the CDR3 CASSPYPTGFYEQYF. The DNA is TGTGCCAGCTCACCATATCCGACAGGGTTCTACGAGCAGTACTTC.